The 21 T cell receptor beta chains given below trace back to one sample, sequenced in a study of regulatory T cells. Overall study results and limits: In CD3G-deficient patients, conventional CD4+ T cells were enriched for hydrophobic CDR3 residues at positions 6 and 7.

The primer mix had 52 TRBV and 13 TRBJ primers. Clones were read by immunoSEQ multiplex PCR, and TCRdb kept only the in-frame ones, dropping some. In the table there are nearly 30,000 clones, roughly 90% of which are singletons. These TCRs' antigens remain unknown. Material for sequencing was conventional CD4+ T cells sorted from blood. Receptors were obtained from a person between 18 and 35 years old with CD3G deficiency.

The chain employs TRBV6-5 and TRBJ1-6; unclear D gene. Germline CDR1 is MNHEY and CDR2 is SVGAGI. Trimming pared 6 bases from V and 7 bases from J, leaving 10 bases between. CDR3 length: 13 residues. The CDR3 protein is CASSQSENSPLHF. The CDR3 DNA follows: TGTGCCAGCAGCCAGTCGGAGAATTCACCCCTCCACTTT.

The chain uses TRBV29-1 and TRBJ1-1; TRBD1 matches 10 bases. CDR1 and CDR2 (germline): SQVTM, ANQGSEA. This CDR3 is 16 amino acids long. J was trimmed by 4 bases and V by 7 bases; bases with no gene match: 15. This CDR3 reads CSGNTDRGPSSTEAFF. For the CDR3, the DNA is TGCAGCGGTAACACTGACAGGGGGCCTTCTTCCACTGAAGCTTTCTTT. Together with reference TRBV29-1 and TRBJ1-1, the CDR3 gives the full variable domain: SAVISQKPSRDICQRGTSLTIQCQVDSQVTMMFWYRQQPGQSLTLIATANQGSEATYESGFVIDKFPISRPNLTFSTLTVSNMSPEDSSIYLCSGNTDRGPSSTEAFFGQGTRLTVV.

This clone turned up a few times. V is TRBV28 and J is TRBJ1-1; a possible D gene is TRBD1 (5 bases). The CDR3 length is 13 residues. Trimming removed 6 bases at V and 3 bases at J, with 11 bases between. Germline CDR1 reads MDHEN; CDR2 reads SYDVKM. The CDR3 DNA sequence: TGTGCCAGCAGAGGGGACTACCACACTGAAGCTTTCTTT. Translated: CASRGDYHTEAFF.

This chain uses TRBV7-8 with TRBJ2-7, with 9 bases fitting TRBD1. The CDR3 has 15 amino acids. V trimming: 0 bases; J trimming: 1 base; junction bases outside the gene matches: 1. Germline V gene data show CDR1 as SGHVS and CDR2 as FQNEAQ. The CDR3 DNA reads as TGTGCCAGCAGCTTAGCGGGGACAGGGTCCTACGAGCAGTACTTC. It is translated as CASSLAGTGSYEQYF.

CDR3 in DNA: TGTGCCAGCAGCCGTCGAGATACGCAGTATTTT. Protein: CASSRRDTQYF. The V gene is TRBV28, the J gene TRBJ2-3; D is unresolved. Germline-derived CDR1 and CDR2 are MDHEN and SYDVKM. This CDR3 spans 11 amino acids. V was cut by 6 bases and J by 5 bases, with 6 bases left in between. Drawing the rest from reference TRBV28 and TRBJ2-3, the complete variable domain is DVKVTQSSRYLVKRTGEKVFLECVQDMDHENMFWYRQDPGLGLRLIYFSYDVKMKEKGDIPEGYSVSREKKERFSLILESASTNQTSMYLCASSRRDTQYFGPGTRLTVL.

This clone has only a few counts. The V gene is TRBV18, the J gene TRBJ2-7, with a tentative D call TRBD2 (6 bases). Trimming took off 6 bases at V and 1 base at J, with 16 bases between the two ends. The CDR3 covers 15 residues. CDR1 is KGHSH, CDR2 LQKENI, per germline. The DNA of the CDR3 is TGTGCCAGCTCCCCCGGGAAGCGGGTATCCTACGAGCAGTACTTC. Its translation: CASSPGKRVSYEQYF. The full variable domain, in which reference TRBV18 and TRBJ2-7 provide the parts outside the CDR3, is NAGVMQNPRHLVRRRGQEARLRCSPMKGHSHVYWYRQLPEEGLKFMVYLQKENIIDESGMPKERFSAEFPKEGPSILRIQQVVRGDSAAYFCASSPGKRVSYEQYFGPGTRLTVT.

Here the CDR3 reads CATQQDRGRNEQFF. For the CDR3, the DNA is TGTGCCACCCAGCAGGACAGGGGGCGGAATGAGCAGTTCTTC. V and J are TRBV28 and TRBJ2-7; 11 nucleotides align to TRBD1. The J call may be incorrect, as the DNA end agrees better with TRBJ2-1. This CDR3 is built from 14 residues. The germline V gene encodes CDR1 MDHEN and CDR2 SYDVKM.

This clone was seen just once. This chain links TRBV6-1 with TRBJ2-1; TRBD1 is a possible D gene (6 bases). The germline V gene has CDR1 MNHNS and CDR2 SASEGT. The CDR3 runs to 13 residues. Trimming shortened V by 2 bases and J by 6 bases, and 8 bases separated the two germline ends. The CDR3 bases are TGTGCCAGCAGTGAACTAGGGGGCAATGAGCAGTTCTTC. It is translated as CASSELGGNEQFF.

The chain employs TRBV5-1 and TRBJ1-1; TRBD1 might be the D (5 bases). The V end was cut by 0 bases, the J end by 14 bases, with 17 bases between. Germline lookup yields CDR1 SGHRS and CDR2 YFSETQ. The CDR3 is 13 residues long. The DNA for the CDR3 is TGCGCCAGCAGCTTGGGCGACAGACAATCGTTGTTCTTT. This sequence encodes CASSLGDRQSLFF. The variable domain in full, with the rest retrieved from reference TRBV5-1 and TRBJ1-1, is KAGVTQTPRYLIKTRGQQVTLSCSPISGHRSVSWYQQTPGQGLQFLFEYFSETQRNKGNFPGRFSGRQFSNSRSEMNVSTLELGDSALYLCASSLGDRQSLFFGQGTRLTVV.

The chain combines TRBV5-1 with TRBJ2-3; D not resolved. Between the trimmed V and J ends, which lost 5 bases and 4 bases, there was a span of 17 bases. Germline V gene sequence: CDR1 SGHRS, CDR2 YFSETQ. This CDR3 is built from 15 residues. The CDR3 loop reads CASRGNEVGADTQYF. The CDR3 DNA follows: TGCGCCAGCAGGGGAAATGAAGTTGGCGCAGATACGCAGTATTTT.

V gene TRBV28 combines with J gene TRBJ1-5; maybe TRBD1 (6 bases). Germline V gene data show CDR1 as MDHEN and CDR2 as SYDVKM. The length of the CDR3 is 14 residues. V was cut by 5 bases and J by 7 bases, with 15 bases left in between. CDR3 loop: CASSPQGERQPQHF. Written as DNA, the CDR3 is TGTGCCAGCAGTCCACAGGGAGAACGACAGCCCCAGCATTTT.

The rearrangement joins TRBV5-1 to TRBJ2-3, with D possibly TRBD1 on 5 matching bases. V lost 0 bases, J lost 3 bases, and 8 bases lay in between. The CDR3 has 14 amino acids. Germline CDR1 reads SGHRS; CDR2 reads YFSETQ. CDR3 nucleotides: TGCGCCAGCAGCTTGGCCGACAGAACAGATACGCAGTATTTT. This gives the protein CASSLADRTDTQYF.

J is TRBJ1-4 and V is TRBV6-1, with D unclear. Germline CDR1 reads MNHNS; CDR2 reads SASEGT. Deletions cut 1 base from V and 7 bases from J, with 10 bases between. This CDR3 is 14 amino acids long. CDR3 sequence: CASSEGRGSEKLFF. The CDR3 coding sequence is TGTGCCAGCAGTGAAGGCAGAGGAAGTGAAAAACTGTTTTTT.

In its sample, this clone was seen once. The chain is built from TRBV5-4 and TRBJ1-2; D is perhaps TRBD1 (6 bases). Germline CDR1 is SGHNT and CDR2 is YYREEE (reference sequence). CDR3 size: 14 residues. The V gene lost 2 bases and the J gene lost 8 bases, with 16 bases spanning the gap. The CDR3 coding sequence is TGTGCCAGCAGCTTCGACAGGTTCGGTGGGGGCTACACCTTC. This sequence encodes CASSFDRFGGGYTF.

V usage is TRBV1 and J usage is TRBJ2-7; the tabulated D call, TRBD2, remains unverified against the DNA. TRBV1 is a documented pseudogene. This CDR3 contains 18 residues. CDR3 in amino acids: CTSSQESVSGSANDEQYF. CDR3 nucleotides: TGCACCAGCAGCCAAGAGTCCGTTAGCGGGAGCGCAAACGACGAGCAGTACTTC.

This chain uses TRBV5-1 with TRBJ2-2; D ambiguous. This CDR3 comprises 14 residues. The germline gives CDR1 SGHRS, CDR2 YFSETQ. The germline V and J ends were trimmed by 2 bases and 0 bases, with 5 bases remaining between them. The chain's CDR3 is CASSFMANTGELFF. CDR3 nucleotides: TGCGCCAGCAGCTTTATGGCGAACACCGGGGAGCTGTTTTTT.

The chain employs TRBV7-8 and TRBJ2-1; TRBD2 matches 8 bases. V dropped 1 base and J dropped 4; count of bases not matched to a gene: 12. The CDR3 has 18 residues. Per the germline V gene, CDR1 is SGHVS and CDR2 is FQNEAQ. CDR3 protein: CASSLVGFSGSRYNEQFF. The CDR3 DNA follows: TGTGCCAGCAGCTTAGTGGGGTTCAGCGGGAGCCGATACAATGAGCAGTTCTTC.

This chain uses TRBV18 with TRBJ2-5, with 8 positions matching TRBD2. The CDR3 is made up of 15 amino acids. Germline V gene data show CDR1 as KGHSH and CDR2 as LQKENI. J was trimmed by 3 bases and V by 1 base; bases with no gene match: 4. CDR3 DNA sequence: TGTGCCAGCTCACCACGGACTAGCTCAAAAGAGACCCAGTACTTC. Protein sequence: CASSPRTSSKETQYF.

The J gene is TRBJ1-2, the V gene TRBV10-3; D not certain. Trimming pared 6 bases from V and 5 bases from J, leaving 16 bases between. The CDR3 has 14 residues. Germline V gene sequence: CDR1 ENHRY, CDR2 SYGVKD. CDR3 region: CAIRTPTPPYGYTF. The CDR3 DNA reads TGTGCCATCAGGACCCCCACTCCTCCTTATGGCTACACCTTC.

The genes are TRBV5-1 and TRBJ2-5; 8 bases line up with TRBD2. The V gene's germline CDR1 is SGHRS and CDR2 YFSETQ. This CDR3 spans 15 amino acids. V lost 4 bases and J lost 2; bases outside the gene matches: 7. CDR3 region: CASSRDGGDQETQYF. CDR3 sequence (DNA): TGCGCCAGCAGCCGGGACGGGGGGGATCAAGAGACCCAGTACTTC.

The chain combines TRBV6-1 with TRBJ1-1; D remains ambiguous. The CDR3 is 15 amino acids. Trimming removed 2 bases at V and 4 bases at J, with 14 bases between. CDR1 is MNHNS, CDR2 SASEGT, per germline. The CDR3 sequence: CASSESTGSGTEAFF. The CDR3 coding sequence is TGTGCCAGCAGTGAATCTACTGGGTCGGGCACTGAAGCTTTCTTT.